This T cell receptor (beta chain) emerged from a study of T cells in Graves' hyperthyroidism and ophthalmopathy. Lactation, pregnancy, other autoimmune disease or uncontrolled infection led to exclusion of patients. Authors of the study amplified TCR beta CDR3 regions from RNA transcripts. In the first-round RT-PCR of the TCR CDR3, the HTBI primer set was used. Via MiXCR, TCRdb re-called the multiplex PCR reads, giving one row per CDR3 protein. The sample holds 140,000 or so distinct CDR3 sequences, less than 25% seen once. This clonotype was counted ten times or more. The source material was blood. This TCR came from a woman between 45 and 65 years old with Graves' hyperthyroidism that later progressed to Graves' ophthalmopathy.

The CDR3 sequence is CAWYLRAGANTEAFF. The CDR3 DNA sequence: TGTGCCTGGTACCTCAGGGCGGGAGCGAACACTGAAGCTTTCTTT. This chain joins TRBV30 and TRBJ1-1; D possibly corresponds to TRBD1 (5 bases). Germline CDR1 and CDR2: GTSNPN and SVGIG (reference sequence). V gave up 5 bases and J gave up 1 base, with 17 bases separating them. The length of the CDR3 is 15 residues.